The subject of this entry is one T cell receptor beta chain. The data were obtained in a study of blood T cell repertoires in COVID-19. V was pared by 5 bases and J by 3 bases, with 14 bases between. This CDR3 region has 15 residues. CDR1 is SGHRS and CDR2 is YFSETQ in the germline V gene. The protocol was immunoSEQ multiplex PCR, while the TCRdb copy is restricted to in-frame clones and leaves out a portion. The sample lists about 240,000 clones, roughly 82% occurring once. This receptor was obtained from a man aged 80 or over with acute or convalescent COVID-19. Sequencing input: peripheral blood. The rearrangement links TRBV5-1 to TRBJ2-2; possible D gene TRBD2, 6 bases. The CDR3 nucleotides read TGCGCCAGCAGGATGGGGGGAGTGGACACCGGGGAGCTGTTTTTT. This sequence encodes CASRMGGVDTGELFF. Drawing the rest from reference TRBV5-1 and TRBJ2-2, the complete variable domain is KAGVTQTPRYLIKTRGQQVTLSCSPISGHRSVSWYQQTPGQGLQFLFEYFSETQRNKGNFPGRFSGRQFSNSRSEMNVSTLELGDSALYLCASRMGGVDTGELFFGEGSRLTVL.